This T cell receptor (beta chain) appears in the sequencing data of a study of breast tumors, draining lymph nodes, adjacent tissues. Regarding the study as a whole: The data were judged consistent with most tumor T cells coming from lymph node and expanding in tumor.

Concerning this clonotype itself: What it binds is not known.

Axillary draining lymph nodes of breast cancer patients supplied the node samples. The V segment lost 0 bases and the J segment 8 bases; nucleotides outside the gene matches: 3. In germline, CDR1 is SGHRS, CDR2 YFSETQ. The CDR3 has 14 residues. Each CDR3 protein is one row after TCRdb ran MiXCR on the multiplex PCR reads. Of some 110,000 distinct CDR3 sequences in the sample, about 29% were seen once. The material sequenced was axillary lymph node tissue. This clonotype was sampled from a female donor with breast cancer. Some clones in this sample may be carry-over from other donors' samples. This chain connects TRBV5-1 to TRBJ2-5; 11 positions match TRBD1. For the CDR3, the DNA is TGCGCCAGCAGCTTGGAGGGACAGGGGGACACCCAGTACTTC. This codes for CASSLEGQGDTQYF.